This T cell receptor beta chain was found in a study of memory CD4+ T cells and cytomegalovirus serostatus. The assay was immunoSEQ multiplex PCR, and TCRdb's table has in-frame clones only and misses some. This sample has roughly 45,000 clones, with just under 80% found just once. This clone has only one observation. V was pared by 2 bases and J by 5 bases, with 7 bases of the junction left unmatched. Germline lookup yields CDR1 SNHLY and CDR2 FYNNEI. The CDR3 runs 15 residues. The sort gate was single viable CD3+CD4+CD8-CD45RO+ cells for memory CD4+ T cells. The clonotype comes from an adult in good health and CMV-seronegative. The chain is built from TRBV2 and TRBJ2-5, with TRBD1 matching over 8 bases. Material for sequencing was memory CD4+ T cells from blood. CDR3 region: CASSEPAGGGETQYF. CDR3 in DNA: TGTGCCAGCAGTGAACCGGCAGGGGGCGGGGAGACCCAGTACTTC.